This T cell receptor (beta chain) appears in the sequencing data of a study of cytomegalovirus exposure and HLA in healthy donors. CDR1 and CDR2 from the germline V gene are ENHRY and SYGVKD. The germline V and J ends were trimmed by 0 bases and 6 bases, with 11 bases remaining between them. The CDR3 length is 14 residues. The PCR made use of 60 Vbeta and 13 Jbeta primers. Assay: immunoSEQ multiplex PCR; the TCRdb copy retains only in-frame clones and omits some. The data contain 90,000 to 150,000 clones, around 60% of them singletons. The gene calls are TRBV10-3 and TRBJ1-2; TRBD1 is a possible D gene (5 bases). The sequence came from a man aged 40-49 years in good health and CMV-seropositive. The sample consisted of PBMCs. In DNA, the CDR3 is TGTGCCATCAGTGAGTCCAGGGAGGCCCATGGCTACACCTTC. It encodes CAISESREAHGYTF.